This T cell receptor beta chain was retrieved from a study of T cell responses to AZD1222 COVID-19 vaccine. As concerns this clone: As yet, its antigen is unknown.

Study-level results: Every sample of the repertoires postdated the peak T cell response. White British ancestry dominated among donors, who included more females, and clonal diversity was possibly underestimated. Regions 160-218 and 743-854 dominated among vaccine-associated CD4 TCRs spanning spike. With two AZD1222 doses given, Spike-specific TCR breadth and depth both rose.

Sequencing used immunoSEQ multiplex PCR; TCRdb keeps in-frame clones, though not all of them. The sample contains approximately 120,000 clones, approximately 90% of which appear only once. The source was peripheral blood, collected on day 0 of MenACWY control vaccination. This clonotype originated in an adult in good health.

CDR3 residues: CASGAGDGYTF. Here the CDR3 DNA reads TGTGCCAGCGGGGCAGGAGACGGCTACACCTTC. The chain carries TRBV27 and TRBJ1-2, with D maybe TRBD1 (5 bases). CDR1 and CDR2 from the germline V gene are MNHEY and SMNVEV (reference sequence). V was trimmed by 8 bases and J by 8 bases, leaving 12 bases between them. The CDR3 sequence is 11 residues long.